This note documents a single TCR beta chain sequence. The data derive from a study of blood T cell repertoires in COVID-19. The wider study: The samples span acute and convalescent COVID-19 from the United States, Italy and Spain. The cDNA or gDNA used as material had been derived from T cells, B-cell-depleted T cells, or PBMCs.

Original processing notes: Using reference gene primer amplification, nucleated cell counts were estimated. The table came from immunoSEQ multiplex PCR; TCRdb's copy has only in-frame clones and leaves some out. Clone size and V and J calls were adopted from that table, with D and trimming inferred from the DNA. The sample yields approximately 100,000 clones, about 89% seen once. The CDR3 totals 15 residues. The ends lost 4 bases at V and 1 base at J; junction bases unmatched: 7. The germline V gene has CDR1 SGHRS and CDR2 YFSETQ. The sample comprised peripheral blood. This chain joins TRBV5-1 and TRBJ1-2, with 7 bases identical to TRBD1. This receptor was identified in a woman aged 55-69 years with acute or convalescent COVID-19. Here the CDR3 DNA reads TGCGCCAGCAGCACTGGGACAGCCCTTAACTATGGCTACACCTTC. Its protein is CASSTGTALNYGYTF.